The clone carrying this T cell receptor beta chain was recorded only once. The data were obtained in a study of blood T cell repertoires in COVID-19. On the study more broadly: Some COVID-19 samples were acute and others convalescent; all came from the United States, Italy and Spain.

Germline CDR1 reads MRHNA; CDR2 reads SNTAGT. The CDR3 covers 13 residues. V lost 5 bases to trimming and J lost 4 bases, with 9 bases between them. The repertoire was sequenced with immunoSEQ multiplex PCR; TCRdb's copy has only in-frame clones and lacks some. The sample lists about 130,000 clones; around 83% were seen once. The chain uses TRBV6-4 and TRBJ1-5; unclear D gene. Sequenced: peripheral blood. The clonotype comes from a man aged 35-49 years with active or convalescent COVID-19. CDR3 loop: CASSTEPNQPQHF. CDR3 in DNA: TGTGCCAGCAGTACAGAGCCTAATCAGCCCCAGCATTTT.